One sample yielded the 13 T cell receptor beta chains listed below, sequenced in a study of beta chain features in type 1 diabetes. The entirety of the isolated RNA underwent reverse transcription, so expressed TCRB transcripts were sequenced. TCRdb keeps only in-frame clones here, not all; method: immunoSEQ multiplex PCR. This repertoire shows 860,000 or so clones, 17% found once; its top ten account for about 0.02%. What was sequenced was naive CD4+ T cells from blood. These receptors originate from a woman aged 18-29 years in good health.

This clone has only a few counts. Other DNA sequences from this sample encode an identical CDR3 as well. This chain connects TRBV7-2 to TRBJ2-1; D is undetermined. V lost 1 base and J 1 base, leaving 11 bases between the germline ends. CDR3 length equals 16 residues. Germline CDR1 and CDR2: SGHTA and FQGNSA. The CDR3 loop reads CASSLVGVRSYNEQFF. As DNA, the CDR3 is TGTGCCAGCAGCTTAGTTGGGGTTAGGTCCTACAATGAGCAGTTCTTC. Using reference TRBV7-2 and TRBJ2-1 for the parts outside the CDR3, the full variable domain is GAGVSQSPSNKVTEKGKDVELRCDPISGHTALYWYRQSLGQGLEFLIYFQGNSAPDKSGLPSDRFSAERTGGSVSTLTIQRTQQEDSAVYLCASSLVGVRSYNEQFFGPGTRLTVL.

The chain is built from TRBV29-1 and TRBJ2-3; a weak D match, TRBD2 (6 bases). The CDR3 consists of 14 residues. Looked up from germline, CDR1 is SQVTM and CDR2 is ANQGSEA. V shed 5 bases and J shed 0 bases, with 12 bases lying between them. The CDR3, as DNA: TGCAGCGTTCCGCGGGGAACTAGCACAGATACGCAGTATTTT. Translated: CSVPRGTSTDTQYF.

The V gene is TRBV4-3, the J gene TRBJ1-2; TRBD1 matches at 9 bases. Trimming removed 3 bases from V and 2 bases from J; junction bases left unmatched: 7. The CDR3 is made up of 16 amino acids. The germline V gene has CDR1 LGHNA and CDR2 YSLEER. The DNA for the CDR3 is TGCGCCAGCAGCCAGGGGACCGGGACAGGGAACTATGGCTACACCTTC. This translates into CASSQGTGTGNYGYTF.

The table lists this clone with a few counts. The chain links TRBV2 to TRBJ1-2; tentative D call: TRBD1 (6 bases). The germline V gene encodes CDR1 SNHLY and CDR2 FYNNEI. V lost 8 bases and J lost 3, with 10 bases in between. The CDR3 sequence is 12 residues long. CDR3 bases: TGTGCCAGCTGGGGGGCGGACTATGGCTACACCTTC. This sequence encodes CASWGADYGYTF.

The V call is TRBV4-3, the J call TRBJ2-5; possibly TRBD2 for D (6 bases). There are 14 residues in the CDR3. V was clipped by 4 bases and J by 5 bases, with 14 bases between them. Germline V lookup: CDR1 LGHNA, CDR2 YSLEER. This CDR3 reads CASSPLAGKETQYF. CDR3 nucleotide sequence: TGCGCCAGCAGCCCACTGGCGGGGAAGGAGACCCAGTACTTC.

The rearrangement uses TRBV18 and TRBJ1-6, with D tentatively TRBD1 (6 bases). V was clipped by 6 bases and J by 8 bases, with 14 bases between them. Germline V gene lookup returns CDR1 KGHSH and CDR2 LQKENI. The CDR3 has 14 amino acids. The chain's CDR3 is CASSNIRGDSPLHF. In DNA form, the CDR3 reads TGTGCCAGCTCCAACATCAGGGGTGATTCACCCCTCCACTTT.

The CDR3 sequence is CATSRGGLYNEQFF. The CDR3 coding sequence is TGTGCCACCAGCAGAGGGGGCCTCTACAATGAGCAGTTCTTC. V and J are TRBV15 and TRBJ2-1; D possibly corresponds to TRBD1 (5 bases). The CDR3 contains 14 residues. Trimming left V 1 base short and J 3 bases short, with 7 bases between. Germline V gene data show CDR1 as LNHNV and CDR2 as YYDKDF (reference sequence).

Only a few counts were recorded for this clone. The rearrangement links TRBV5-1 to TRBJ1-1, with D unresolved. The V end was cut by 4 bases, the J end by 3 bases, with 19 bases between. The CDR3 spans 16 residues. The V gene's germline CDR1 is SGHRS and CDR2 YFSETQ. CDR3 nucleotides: TGCGCCAGCAGCCAACGGACGCCCGTTCGTGACACTGAAGCTTTCTTT. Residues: CASSQRTPVRDTEAFF. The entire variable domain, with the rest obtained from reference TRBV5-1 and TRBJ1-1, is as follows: KAGVTQTPRYLIKTRGQQVTLSCSPISGHRSVSWYQQTPGQGLQFLFEYFSETQRNKGNFPGRFSGRQFSNSRSEMNVSTLELGDSALYLCASSQRTPVRDTEAFFGQGTRLTVV.

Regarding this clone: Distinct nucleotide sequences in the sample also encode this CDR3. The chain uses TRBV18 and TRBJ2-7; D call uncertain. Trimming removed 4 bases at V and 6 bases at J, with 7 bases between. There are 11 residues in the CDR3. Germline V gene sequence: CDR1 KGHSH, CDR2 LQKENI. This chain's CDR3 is CASSRGGEQYF. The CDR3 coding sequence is TGTGCCAGCTCACGTGGCGGCGAGCAGTACTTC.

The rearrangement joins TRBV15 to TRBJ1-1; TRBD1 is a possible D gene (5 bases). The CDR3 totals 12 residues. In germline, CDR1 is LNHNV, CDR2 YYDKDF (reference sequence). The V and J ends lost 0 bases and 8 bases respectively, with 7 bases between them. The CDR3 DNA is TGTGCCACCAGCAGAGATTGGGGGGAAGCTTTCTTT. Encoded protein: CATSRDWGEAFF.

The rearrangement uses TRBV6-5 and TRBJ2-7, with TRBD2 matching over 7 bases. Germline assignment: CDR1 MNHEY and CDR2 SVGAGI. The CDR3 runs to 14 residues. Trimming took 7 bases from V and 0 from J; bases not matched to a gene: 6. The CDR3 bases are TGTGCCAGCATTCGGACGGGGGGCTCCTACGAGCAGTACTTC. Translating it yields CASIRTGGSYEQYF.

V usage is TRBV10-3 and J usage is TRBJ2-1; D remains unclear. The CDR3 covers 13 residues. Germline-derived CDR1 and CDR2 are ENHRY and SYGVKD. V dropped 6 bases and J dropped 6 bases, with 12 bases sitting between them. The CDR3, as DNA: TGTGCCATCAGCCTGGCGACCAGCAATGAGCAGTTCTTC. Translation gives CAISLATSNEQFF.

CDR3: CATSREEGAREQYF. Here the CDR3 DNA reads TGTGCCACCAGCAGAGAGGAGGGGGCAAGAGAGCAGTACTTC. The chain carries TRBV15 and TRBJ2-5; a possible D gene is TRBD1 (7 bases). The V and J ends lost 0 bases and 11 bases respectively, with 16 bases between them. Germline V lookup: CDR1 LNHNV, CDR2 YYDKDF (reference sequence). The CDR3 extends over 14 amino acids.